Following are 27 T cell receptor beta chains from one sample sequenced in a study of breast tumors, draining lymph nodes, adjacent tissues (TCRdb year 2016). Libraries were prepared through multiplex PCR. This sample was sequenced with an Illumina HiSeq 2000. TCRdb applied fastp at Q25 and MiXCR to the public reads, then kept only in-frame beta chains. For every CDR3 protein sequence, its rows merge into one entry that carries the most common genes and DNA. This sample comprises about 230,000 distinct CDR3 sequences, roughly 30% of them detected only once. About 1.4% of the sample rests with the top ten. The lymph node samples were taken from the axillary draining lymph nodes of breast cancer patients. Specimen: axillary lymph node tissue. Source of these receptors: a female donor with breast cancer. Some clones in this sample may be carry-over from other donors' samples.

This clonotype was detected a few times. The chain combines TRBV2 with TRBJ1-1, with 7 bases lining up with TRBD1. J gave up 2 bases and V 6 bases, and 9 bases lay outside the gene matches. The CDR3 has 15 residues. The germline V gene has CDR1 SNHLY and CDR2 FYNNEI. The CDR3 region is CASRDRTGPNTEAFF. CDR3 coding DNA: TGTGCCAGCAGGGATAGGACAGGACCTAACACTGAAGCTTTCTTT.

This clonotype was counted many times. The chain is built from TRBV7-9 and TRBJ2-7, with 8 bases matching TRBD1. V dropped 8 bases and J dropped 0; count of bases not matched to a gene: 6. Germline V gives CDR1 SEHNR, CDR2 FQNEAQ (reference sequence). The CDR3 contains 14 residues. In DNA, the CDR3 is TGTGCCAGCGTCCGGGACAGGAGCTCCTACGAGCAGTACTTC. Translation: CASVRDRSSYEQYF.

This clonotype was found a few times. A much larger clone sits a single nucleotide away, making a read error possible. The rearrangement links TRBV6-1 to TRBJ2-5, with unresolved D. The V gene's germline CDR1 is MNHNS and CDR2 SASEGT. This CDR3 region has 11 residues. V shed 6 bases and J shed 12 bases, with 14 bases lying between them. Written as DNA, the CDR3 is TGTGCCAGCAGGCACCCAGACCTTGAGTACTTC. Translation: CASRHPDLEYF.

The sample holds many counts of this clonotype. CDR3 in DNA: TGCAGTGCTGGTATAAGCGGGAGTACTAACAATGAGCAGTTCTTC. It translates to CSAGISGSTNNEQFF. This chain connects TRBV20-1 to TRBJ2-1, with 8 bases fitting TRBD2. The germline gives CDR1 DFQATT, CDR2 SNEGSKA (reference sequence). This CDR3 spans 15 amino acids. J lost 5 bases, V lost 5 bases, and 11 bases had no gene match.

This clonotype occurred many times. This sequence joins TRBV20-1 and TRBJ1-5, with D tentatively TRBD1 (5 bases). Trimming cost V 1 base and J 1 base, with 11 bases left between them. CDR3 length: 15 amino acids. Germline CDR1 is DFQATT and CDR2 is SNEGSKA (reference sequence). Written as DNA, the CDR3 is TGCAGTGCTAGAGTAAGGCGACAGAGCAATCAGCCCCAGCATTTT. It specifies CSARVRRQSNQPQHF.

This clonotype was observed many times. The rearrangement links TRBV28 to TRBJ1-5, with 7 bases that match TRBD1. The germline V gene has CDR1 MDHEN and CDR2 SYDVKM. This CDR3 is 15 amino acids long. V lost 6 bases, J lost 0 bases, and 5 bases stayed unmatched. The CDR3 DNA is TGTGCCAGCAGAATACAGGGGATTAGCAATCAGCCCCAGCATTTT. This codes for CASRIQGISNQPQHF.

At least ten counts were recorded for this clonotype. The V call is TRBV5-5, the J call TRBJ2-2; D ambiguous. From germline, CDR1 is SGHKS and CDR2 YYEKEE (reference sequence). This CDR3 is built from 16 residues. V lost 0 bases to trimming and J lost 4 bases, with 13 bases between them. The CDR3 coding sequence is TGTGCCAGCAGCTTGGTACCTGGGATTCGCACCGGGGAGCTGTTTTTT. Residues: CASSLVPGIRTGELFF. The entire variable domain, with the rest obtained from reference TRBV5-5 and TRBJ2-2, is as follows: DAGVTQSPTHLIKTRGQQVTLRCSPISGHKSVSWYQQVLGQGPQFIFQYYEKEERGRGNFPDRFSARQFPNYSSELNVNALLLGDSALYLCASSLVPGIRTGELFFGEGSRLTVL.

This clonotype was found a few times. This may arise from a read error, as a much more abundant clone is one base away. It is likely a read error, because the conserved phenylalanine at the end of the CDR3 is missing. The J gene is TRBJ2-7, the V gene TRBV7-2; 7 nucleotides match TRBD2. V lost 1 base to trimming and J lost 4 bases; unmatched junction nucleotides: 4. This CDR3 spans 14 amino acids. The germline V gene encodes CDR1 SGHTA and CDR2 FQGNSA. The chain's CDR3 is CASSLGSGSYEQYL. CDR3 nucleotide sequence: TGTGCCAGCAGCTTAGGTAGCGGGTCTTACGAGCAGTACCTC.

The chain has TRBV19 and TRBJ1-1; the D gene is possibly TRBD1 (6 bases). CDR3 length equals 18 residues. Germline V gives CDR1 LNHDA, CDR2 SQIVND (reference sequence). The ends were cut back, 4 bases at V and 1 base at J, with 22 bases in the middle. In DNA, the CDR3 is TGTGCCAGTAGTACCAATCCCGGGGGCACACGTCCGAACACTGAAGCTTTCTTT. Protein: CASSTNPGGTRPNTEAFF. Supplemented by reference TRBV19 and TRBJ1-1, the full variable domain reads DGGITQSPKYLFRKEGQNVTLSCEQNLNHDAMYWYRQDPGQGLRLIYYSQIVNDFQKGDIAEGYSVSREKKESFPLTVTSAQKNPTAFYLCASSTNPGGTRPNTEAFFGQGTRLTVV.

The chain carries TRBV11-2 and TRBJ1-3; unclear D gene. The germline V gene encodes CDR1 SGHAT and CDR2 FQNNGV. Trimming pared 3 bases from V and 4 bases from J, leaving 40 bases between. CDR3 size: 24 residues. DNA of the CDR3: TGTGCCAGCAGCTTGCGGACCTTGACCTCCTACGAGCAGTACCAGACTAGCGCAGGAAACACCATATATTTT. Translated: CASSLRTLTSYEQYQTSAGNTIYF.

In its sample, this clonotype was seen many times. The gene calls are TRBV20-1 and TRBJ1-5, with 9 bases fitting TRBD1. Unmatched junction bases numbered 5, after V lost 6 bases and J lost 2 bases. This CDR3 region has 14 residues. Germline loops: CDR1 DFQATT, CDR2 SNEGSKA (reference sequence). The CDR3 coding sequence is TGCAGTGCGTACAGGACAGGGGGCAATCAGCCCCAGCATTTT. The encoded protein is CSAYRTGGNQPQHF.

Turning to this clonotype: One base away lies a much larger clone, so this may be a sequencing read error. The rearrangement joins TRBV3-1 to TRBJ2-1, with TRBD2 matching over 12 bases. This CDR3 region has 19 residues. Per germline, CDR1 LGHDT and CDR2 YNNKEL (reference sequence). V lost 3 bases and J lost 10; bases outside the gene matches: 19. The CDR3 loop is CASSHGLAGGPSEVGEQFF. CDR3 nucleotides: TGTGCCAGCAGCCATGGCCTAGCGGGAGGGCCGAGCGAAGTGGGCGAGCAGTTCTTC.

The V and J genes are TRBV2 and TRBJ1-1, with D tentatively TRBD1 (6 bases). The germline CDR1 and CDR2 sequences are SNHLY and FYNNEI. The CDR3 runs 14 residues. Trimming cost V 8 bases and J 3 bases, with 16 bases left between them. CDR3: CASRRTETDTEAFF. Written as DNA, the CDR3 is TGTGCCAGCCGCCGGACAGAGACGGACACTGAAGCTTTCTTT.

The V and J genes are TRBV29-1 and TRBJ2-7; TRBD1 matches at 9 bases. In germline, CDR1 is SQVTM, CDR2 ANQGSEA. CDR3 length: 13 residues. The junction had 11 bases not matched to a gene; V was cut back by 8 bases and J by 6 bases. The CDR3 coding sequence is TGCAGCCCTTCCGGGACAGGGTGGGTCGAGCAGTACTTC. Its protein is CSPSGTGWVEQYF.

This chain joins TRBV20-1 and TRBJ2-5; 14 nucleotides match TRBD2. Unmatched junction bases numbered 3, after V lost 3 bases and J lost 3 bases. The CDR3 has 15 residues. The germline gives CDR1 DFQATT, CDR2 SNEGSKA (reference sequence). The CDR3, as DNA: TGCAGTGCTAGCGGACTAGCGGGAGGCAAAGAGACCCAGTACTTC. It translates to CSASGLAGGKETQYF.

This clonotype was counted ten times or more. CDR3 sequence reads: CASSSGSGVTQYF. As DNA, the CDR3 is TGCGCCAGCAGTTCGGGGTCGGGGGTGACCCAGTACTTC. V usage is TRBV5-1 and J usage is TRBJ2-5; weak D call: TRBD2 (6 bases). This CDR3 contains 13 residues. The V gene's germline CDR1 is SGHRS and CDR2 YFSETQ. Trimming stripped 5 bases from V and 7 bases from J, with 15 bases between. Based on the CDR3 plus reference TRBV5-1 and TRBJ2-5, the full variable domain is KAGVTQTPRYLIKTRGQQVTLSCSPISGHRSVSWYQQTPGQGLQFLFEYFSETQRNKGNFPGRFSGRQFSNSRSEMNVSTLELGDSALYLCASSSGSGVTQYFGPGTRLLVL.

Concerning this clonotype itself: Mismatch with germline at one junction end may stem from a read error. V and J are TRBV30 and TRBJ2-1; TRBD1 agrees at 10 bases. This CDR3 has 14 amino acids. Germline-derived CDR1 and CDR2 are GTSNPN and SVGIG (reference sequence). DNA of the CDR3: TGTGCCTGGAGTCCCGGACAGGGGGTGGAGGAGCGGTTCTTC. Amino acid sequence: CAWSPGQGVEERFF.

There are many counts of this clonotype. V usage is TRBV5-4 and J usage is TRBJ2-1, with D perhaps matching TRBD1 (5 bases). This CDR3 region has 15 residues. V was trimmed by 1 base and J by 4 bases, leaving 12 bases between them. CDR1 is SGHNT, CDR2 YYREEE, per germline (reference sequence). The CDR3 DNA reads as TGTGCCAGCAGCTTGCCAGGGAATCAATACAATGAGCAGTTCTTC. This encodes CASSLPGNQYNEQFF.

In its sample, this clonotype was seen many times. The rearrangement uses TRBV6-5 and TRBJ2-7; D possibly corresponds to TRBD2 (6 bases). The germline V gene has CDR1 MNHEY and CDR2 SVGAGI. V was cut by 6 bases and J by 2 bases, with 17 bases left in between. CDR3 length: 15 residues. This CDR3 reads CASRRPASVAYEQYF. The CDR3 bases are TGTGCCAGCAGGCGTCCGGCTAGCGTCGCCTACGAGCAGTACTTC.

This clonotype showed up many times. This may come from a read error, since a much larger clone is one base off. The CDR3 end shows no conserved phenylalanine or tryptophan, and so a read error is likely. J is TRBJ2-5 and V is TRBV19, with D tentatively TRBD1 (6 bases). The germline V gene encodes CDR1 LNHDA and CDR2 SQIVND (reference sequence). V was clipped by 5 bases and J by 2 bases, with 18 bases between them. The CDR3 extends over 16 amino acids. The CDR3 sequence is CASSPILVGGQETQYS. The CDR3 DNA follows: TGTGCCAGTAGTCCCATCTTAGTAGGGGGACAAGAGACCCAGTACTCC.

The table lists this clonotype with many counts. The V and J genes are TRBV2 and TRBJ2-3; TRBD1 matches 10 bases. V lost 6 bases to trimming and J lost 4 bases; unmatched junction nucleotides: 7. The CDR3 runs 15 residues. Germline assignment: CDR1 SNHLY and CDR2 FYNNEI. The CDR3 region has the DNA TGTGCCAGCAGGAGGACAGGGGGGGCCTCAGATACGCAGTATTTT. Protein product: CASRRTGGASDTQYF.

On this clonotype: At one end the junction does not follow the germline gene, possibly because of a read error. The rearrangement links TRBV20-1 to TRBJ1-2; 9 bases agree with TRBD1. The CDR3 is 14 amino acids. The germline V gene has CDR1 DFQATT and CDR2 SNEGSKA (reference sequence). CDR3 sequence reads: CSARLTGGDYGYAF. The CDR3 DNA sequence: TGCAGTGCTAGACTGACAGGGGGGGACTATGGCTACGCCTTC.

This clonotype was picked up many times. The chain joins TRBV20-1 to TRBJ2-1, with TRBD2 identical over 13 bases. The germline CDR1 and CDR2 sequences are DFQATT and SNEGSKA (reference sequence). This CDR3 spans 14 amino acids. Trimming at V came to 4 bases and at J to 10 bases, leaving 7 bases not matched to a gene. The CDR3 nucleotides read TGCAGTGCTAAAACTAGCGGGAGGGGCTACGAGCAGTTCTTC. It codes for CSAKTSGRGYEQFF.

This clonotype appeared many times. The chain has TRBV6-6 and TRBJ1-2; no clear D gene. V was clipped by 2 bases and J by 5 bases, with 3 bases between them. Germline lookup yields CDR1 MNHNY and CDR2 SVGAGI (reference sequence). This CDR3 is built from 11 residues. Written as DNA, the CDR3 is TGTGCCAGCAGTTACGTATATGGCTACACCTTC. Translating gives CASSYVYGYTF.

This clonotype was counted only a few times. Because it lacks the conserved phenylalanine or tryptophan at the end, this CDR3 is likely a read error. No DNA is shown, since the ends of the CDR3 on it are uncertain; the CDR3 is the one TCRdb lists. The chain joins TRBV9 to TRBJ2-1. Germline CDR1 and CDR2: SGDLS and YYNGEE. The CDR3 numbers 9 amino acids, ends counted. CDR3 sequence reads: CASSVAPST.

Points on this clonotype: This clone may be a read error of a much larger clone one base away. The J gene is TRBJ2-7, the V gene TRBV20-1; D is unclear. CDR3 length: 11 residues. The germline gives CDR1 DFQATT, CDR2 SNEGSKA (reference sequence). The CDR3 region has the DNA TGCAGTGCTAGAGAGGAATACGAGCAGTCCTTC. Translated, it gives CSAREEYEQSF.

This clonotype was observed at least ten times. This chain links TRBV6-6 with TRBJ2-5, with TRBD1 matching over 10 bases. The J segment lost 5 bases and the V segment lost 2 bases, leaving 8 bases of the junction unmatched. This CDR3 region has 16 residues. CDR1 MNHNY and CDR2 SVGAGI come from the germline V gene (reference sequence). CDR3 protein: CASSYPRQGARETQYF. CDR3 nucleotides: TGTGCCAGCAGTTACCCGCGACAGGGGGCACGCGAGACCCAGTACTTC.